What follows describes a single T cell receptor beta chain. The antigen remains unidentified. Other DNA sequences in the same sample also yield this CDR3. TCRdb's table, derived via immunoSEQ multiplex PCR, lists solely in-frame clones and lacks some. The sample lists 120,000 to 150,000 clones, around 89% seen once, with about 4.4% in the top ten. The CDR3 contains 14 residues. The germline gives CDR1 SGHNT, CDR2 YENEEA. The V end was cut by 0 bases, the J end by 0 bases, with 4 bases between. This sample was included in a study of T cell responses to AZD1222 COVID-19 vaccine. Study outcomes and limitations: None of the repertoires were sampled until the peak T cell response had passed.

The source is an adult in good health. The V and J genes are TRBV11-3 and TRBJ2-3; D unclear. The starting material was peripheral blood, obtained on day 0 of AZD1222 vaccination. CDR3 nucleotides: TGTGCCAGCAGCTTAGACGGGAGCACAGATACGCAGTATTTT. Amino acids: CASSLDGSTDTQYF.